The present T cell receptor (beta chain) was sequenced within a study of blood T cell repertoires in COVID-19. The CDR3 has 15 amino acids. V was cut by 1 base and J by 5 bases, with 14 bases left in between. Germline loops: CDR1 SNHLY, CDR2 FYNNEI. Profiled with immunoSEQ multiplex PCR; TCRdb holds only in-frame clones, not every one. The sample includes about 57,000 clones, over 75% of them seen just once. The chain has TRBV2 and TRBJ2-5, with D possibly being TRBD1 (7 bases). This receptor was taken from a human donor in a cohort sampled during active COVID-19. Sequencing used peripheral blood. CDR3: CASSEEEGARETQYF. The CDR3 DNA sequence: TGTGCCAGCAGTGAAGAGGAGGGGGCCCGGGAGACCCAGTACTTC.